One sample yielded the 19 T cell receptor beta chains listed below, sequenced in a study of Tregs in tolerant kidney transplant recipients. Sequenced by immunoSEQ multiplex PCR; TCRdb stores in-frame clones only, minus some. The table gives 30,000 or so clones; the top ten clones make up around 8% of it. The material sequenced was CD8+ T cells from blood, taken before the transplant. The receptors originated from a human donor who received a combined kidney and bone marrow transplant.

As for this clone: Read sequence stops 3 residues before the CDR3 end, and the germline J gene provides the missing end. The J gene is TRBJ2-7, the V gene TRBV30; 10 bases align to TRBD1. This CDR3 is built from 16 residues. CDR1 is GTSNPN and CDR2 is SVGIG in the germline V gene (reference sequence). J lost 0 bases, V lost 2 bases, and 7 bases had no gene match. CDR3 DNA, as far as it was read: TGTGCCTGGAGTCCCATAGGGACAGGGGACTCCTACGAG. This codes for CAWSPIGTGDSYE. The entire CDR3 is CAWSPIGTGDSYEQYF.

In the case of this clone: The read ends 3 residues before the CDR3 terminus; that terminus is restored from the germline J gene. V usage is TRBV5-6 and J usage is TRBJ2-7, with a weak D call TRBD1 (6 bases). Trimming took 2 bases from V and 2 from J, leaving 11 bases between them. The V gene's germline CDR1 is SGHDT and CDR2 YYEEEE. This CDR3 spans 14 amino acids. This CDR3 reads CASSLPDSPYEQYF. Partial CDR3 DNA: TGTGCCAGCAGCTTACCGGACAGTCCCTACGAG.

A remark on this clone: The DNA ends 3 residues before the CDR3 does, and the rest of the CDR3 is filled in from the germline J gene. The V and J genes are TRBV5-1 and TRBJ1-5; possibly TRBD1 for D (5 bases). V was cut by 0 bases and J by 2 bases, with 6 bases left in between. The CDR3 has 14 residues. The germline gives CDR1 SGHRS, CDR2 YFSETQ. The sequenced CDR3 bases are TGCGCCAGCAGCTTGGCGGGGGGCAATCAGCCC. Its translation is CASSLAGGNQP. The whole CDR3 reads CASSLAGGNQPQHF.

On this clone itself: The CDR3 end lies 3 residues beyond the end of the read and is filled in from the germline J gene. The chain couples TRBV7-2 to TRBJ2-7; 10 nucleotides align to TRBD2. This CDR3 is built from 15 residues. From germline, CDR1 is SGHTA and CDR2 FQGNSA. The trim removed 1 base at V and 4 bases at J, leaving 4 bases unmatched. CDR3 bases read: TGTGCCAGCAGCTTAGTCGTAGCGGGAGGTTACGAG. It codes for CASSLVVAGGYE. The full CDR3 protein reads CASSLVVAGGYEQYF.

As to this clone: The read falls 3 residues short of the CDR3 end, and the missing part is taken from the germline J gene. The chain is built from TRBV19 and TRBJ2-1; 7 positions agree with TRBD2. The V and J ends lost 5 bases and 3 bases, in that order; junction bases with no gene match: 7. The CDR3 totals 15 residues. From germline, CDR1 is LNHDA and CDR2 SQIVND (reference sequence). The CDR3 region is CASSSGTTLYNEQFF. The covered CDR3 bases are TGTGCCAGTAGTTCCGGGACTACCCTCTACAATGAG.

Note on this clone: The read gets to within 3 residues of the CDR3 end, and the germline J gene fills in the rest. The chain is built from TRBV6-2 or TRBV6-3 and TRBJ2-7; TRBD1 matches 7 bases. J gave up 1 base and V 2 bases, and 8 bases lay outside the gene matches. The CDR3 contains 16 residues. Germline V gene lookup returns CDR1 MNHEY and CDR2 SVGEGT. The sequenced CDR3 bases are TGTGCCAGCAGTTACCTCCGGGACAGCAATTCCTACGAG. Amino acid sequence: CASSYLRDSNSYE. The entire CDR3 sequence reads CASSYLRDSNSYEQYF.

As for this clone: The read ends 3 residues shy of where the CDR3 ends; the end is completed using the germline J gene. The chain employs TRBV19 and TRBJ1-1; the D gene is possibly TRBD1 (5 bases). Looked up from germline, CDR1 is LNHDA and CDR2 is SQIVND (reference sequence). CDR3 length equals 14 residues. The V gene lost 1 base and the J gene lost 1 base, with 7 bases spanning the gap. CDR3: CASSIVGGNTEAFF. The CDR3 DNA, read in part, is TGTGCCAGTAGTATAGTGGGGGGGAACACTGAA.

As to this clone: From the germline J gene comes the end of the CDR3, since the read stops 3 residues before it. The gene calls are TRBV10-1 and TRBJ2-1; 10 bases are a match to TRBD1. V lost 6 bases, J lost 4 bases, and 9 bases stayed unmatched. This CDR3 contains 16 residues. Germline assignment: CDR1 WNHNN and CDR2 SYGVQD (reference sequence). CDR3 bases read: TGCGCCAGCAGCCTCGCTCGACAGGGGGCGTACAATGAG. As protein: CASSLARQGAYNE. Given in full, the CDR3 is CASSLARQGAYNEQFF.

Comment on this clone: The CDR3 is cut off 3 residues early in the read; its end comes from the germline J gene. The V and J genes are TRBV20-1 and TRBJ1-1; maybe TRBD1 (6 bases). The V end lost 5 bases, the J end lost 2 bases, and 15 bases lay between the germline ends. Germline V CDR1 and CDR2: DFQATT, SNEGSKA (reference sequence). The CDR3 consists of 14 residues. The DNA read from the CDR3 is TGCAGTGCTCCGCCGGGACAACCAAACACTGAA. Encoded protein: CSAPPGQPNTE. The entire CDR3 protein is CSAPPGQPNTEAFF.

About this clone: The CDR3 end falls 3 residues outside the read, so it is completed with the germline J gene. The V gene is TRBV7-9, the J gene TRBJ2-1, with 7 positions matching TRBD2. The ends lost 5 bases at V and 6 bases at J; junction bases unmatched: 10. This CDR3 is built from 15 residues. The germline V gene encodes CDR1 SEHNR and CDR2 FQNEAQ (reference sequence). The CDR3 is CASSPYGEGFNEQFF. Incomplete CDR3 DNA: TGTGCCAGCAGCCCGTACGGGGAGGGTTTCAATGAG.

Of note for this clone: The CDR3 end is not reached by the read, which stops 3 residues before it; the germline J gene fills it in. The chain uses TRBV7-9 and TRBJ1-2; possibly TRBD1 for D (5 bases). The CDR3 runs 13 residues. Germline V gene lookup returns CDR1 SEHNR and CDR2 FQNEAQ (reference sequence). The CDR3 DNA, read in part, is TGTGCCAGCGTGATAGGGGCGCTGAGCGGC. It is translated as CASVIGALSG. The entire CDR3 sequence reads CASVIGALSGYTF. Based on the CDR3 plus reference TRBV7-9 and TRBJ1-2, the full variable domain is DTGVSQNPRHKITKRGQNVTFRCDPISEHNRLYWYRQTLGQGPEFLTYFQNEAQLEKSRLLSDRFSAERPKGSFSTLEIQRTEQGDSAMYLCASVIGALSGYTFGSGTRLTVV.

With respect to this clone: Sequencing ends 3 residues short of the CDR3 end; the germline J gene provides the rest. The V call is TRBV19, the J call TRBJ1-5; 7 positions match TRBD1. V lost 3 bases to trimming and J lost 2 bases; unmatched junction nucleotides: 1. The CDR3 consists of 14 residues. Germline V gives CDR1 LNHDA, CDR2 SQIVND (reference sequence). The sequenced CDR3 bases are TGTGCCAGTAGTATTGGGACAGGCAATCAGCCC. It is translated as CASSIGTGNQP. In full, the CDR3 reads CASSIGTGNQPQHF.

With regard to this clone: The CDR3 is cut off 3 residues early in the read; its end comes from the germline J gene. The chain uses TRBV7-9 and TRBJ2-7; 9 nucleotides match TRBD2. Germline V gives CDR1 SEHNR, CDR2 FQNEAQ (reference sequence). With V trimmed by 3 bases and J by 6 bases, 9 bases remained unmatched. The CDR3 totals 15 residues. The covered CDR3 bases are TGTGCCAGCAGCTTCGACCCCCCGGGACTAGCCGAG. Translating it yields CASSFDPPGLAE. In full, the CDR3 reads CASSFDPPGLAEQYF.

With respect to this clone: Read data end 3 residues before the CDR3 end; the end is taken from the germline J gene. The genes are TRBV7-7 and TRBJ2-5; TRBD1 might be the D (6 bases). The CDR3 has 16 amino acids. Trimming pared 0 bases from V and 1 base from J, leaving 12 bases between. Per germline, CDR1 SSHAT and CDR2 FNYEAQ (reference sequence). CDR3 loop: CASSLAGADFQETQYF. The CDR3 DNA, read in part, is TGTGCCAGCAGCTTAGCGGGGGCCGATTTCCAAGAGACC.

Points on this clone: The read ends 3 residues early relative to the CDR3; the germline J gene fills the gap. The J gene is TRBJ1-1, the V gene TRBV30; unclear D gene. In germline, CDR1 is GTSNPN, CDR2 SVGIG (reference sequence). The V gene lost 2 bases and the J gene lost 6 bases, with 7 bases spanning the gap. This CDR3 contains 11 residues. The DNA read from the CDR3 is TGTGCCTGGAGTCGGGGATCTGAA. Its protein is CAWSRGSE. The whole CDR3 sequence reads CAWSRGSEAFF. Full variable domain (outside the CDR3, taken from reference TRBV30 and TRBJ1-1): SQTIHQWPATLVQPVGSPLSLECTVEGTSNPNLYWYRQAAGRGLQLLFYSVGIGQISSEVPQNLSASRPQDRQFILSSKKLLLSDSGFYLCAWSRGSEAFFGQGTRLTVV.

About this clone itself: Sequencing ends 3 residues short of the CDR3 end; the germline J gene provides the rest. The chain couples TRBV6-2 or TRBV6-3 to TRBJ2-5, with 7 bases fitting TRBD2. The CDR3 is 15 amino acids. The trim removed 7 bases at V and 7 bases at J, leaving 15 bases unmatched. Per germline, CDR1 MNHEY and CDR2 SVGEGT. The sequenced part of the CDR3 DNA is TGTGCCAGCATTGGGACTACCTGGCCCCCGGGGACC. Encoded protein: CASIGTTWPPGT. The full CDR3 sequence reads CASIGTTWPPGTQYF.

Concerning this clone: With the read ending 3 residues before the CDR3 end, the germline J gene is used to fill in that end. This chain connects TRBV5-1 to TRBJ2-4; TRBD1 might be the D (6 bases). Germline CDR1 SGHRS, CDR2 YFSETQ. Trimming cost V 10 bases and J 3 bases, with 20 bases left between them. The CDR3 is made up of 15 amino acids. CDR3 residues: CAPPTRGSGKNIQYF. The sequenced CDR3 bases are TGCGCCCCCCCCACGAGGGGGAGCGGCAAAAACATT.

A remark on this clone: Sequencing ends 3 residues short of the CDR3 end; the germline J gene provides the rest. The chain has TRBV18 and TRBJ2-1, with 12 bases lining up with TRBD2. Losses at the gene ends were 0 bases for V and 8 bases for J; bases not matched to a gene: 8. The CDR3 covers 17 residues. Germline loops: CDR1 KGHSH, CDR2 LQKENI. Partial CDR3 DNA: TGTGCCAGCTCACCACCGTCGGGACTAGCGGGCGGGGATGAG. Translating it yields CASSPPSGLAGGDE. Given in full, the CDR3 is CASSPPSGLAGGDEQFF.

A note on this clone: The CDR3 goes on 3 residues after the read ends, and that part is filled in from the germline J gene. The chain recombines TRBV6-1 with TRBJ1-1; 7 bases line up with TRBD1. The CDR3 has 15 amino acids. Unmatched junction bases numbered 5, after V lost 3 bases and J lost 1 base. The germline V gene has CDR1 MNHNS and CDR2 SASEGT. This chain's CDR3 is CASSDWGTENTEAFF. The part of the CDR3 DNA that was read is TGTGCCAGCAGTGATTGGGGGACAGAGAACACTGAA.